These T cell receptor beta chains were read from a single sample in a study of response to subunit inactivated influenza vaccine. Each CDR3 protein gets one entry after TCRdb re-called the RT-PCR reads with MiXCR. This sample has 150,000 to 200,000 distinct CDR3 sequences; about 9.3% occur once, and the top ten carry 9.5% to 13%. This material consisted of non-naive T cells sorted from PBMCs, taken on the day of vaccination. These receptors all stem from a man in his fifties or sixties who received an inactivated influenza vaccine. Both conserved end residues are part of each CDR3. D genes are given only for firm matches. Size values are once, few and many counts, or a class for expanded clones, and some rows have none.

TRBV20-1	-	-	TRBJ2-7	TGCAGCTCGGGCCAGGGACCGGGCTACGAGCAGTACTTC	CSSGQGPGYEQYF
TRBV18	TRBD1	many	TRBJ2-1	TGTGCCAGCTCACCACCCCGGGACAGCGTGGGTGAGCAGTTCTTC	CASSPPRDSVGEQFF
TRBV7-8	-	few	TRBJ1-2	TGTGCCAGCAGCTTAGAAGGTTTCTATGGCTACACCTTC	CASSLEGFYGYTF
TRBV28	TRBD2	-	TRBJ2-1	TGTGCCAGCACGTACCCGGGACTAGCGGCCTCCTACAATGAGCAGTTCTTC	CASTYPGLAASYNEQFF
TRBV5-4	TRBD1	-	TRBJ2-7	TGTGCCAGCAGCTCCCGGGACAGGGAAGGCGAGCAGTACTTC	CASSSRDREGEQYF
TRBV7-2	-	-	TRBJ1-6	TGTGCCAGCAGCTTATTTGGCAGCGAAAATTCACCCCTCCACTTT	CASSLFGSENSPLHF
TRBV5-6	TRBD2	few	TRBJ2-7	TGTGCCAGCAGCACGAACCAACTAGCGGGAGTCTTCGAGCAGTACTTC	CASSTNQLAGVFEQYF
TRBV6-5	-	-	TRBJ2-2	TGTGCCAGCAGTTACTCGAGCGGGTTAACCGGGGAGCTGTTTTTT	CASSYSSGLTGELFF
TRBV18	-	few	TRBJ2-7	TGTGCCAGCTCCCGGGAAGTAACCTACGAGCAGTACTTC	CASSREVTYEQYF
TRBV20-1	-	-	TRBJ2-4	TGCAGTGCTAGAGATATAAAACTCGCGGAGGGAGTGGAGTACTTC	CSARDIKLAEGVEYF
TRBV5-1	TRBD2	many	TRBJ2-3	TGCGCCAGCAGCCCCGAGCGGGGGGGCACAGATACGCAGTATTTT	CASSPERGGTDTQYF
TRBV14	TRBD1	-	TRBJ2-1	TGTGCCAGCAGCCCCCGGGACAGGGTTTACAATGAGCAGTTCTTC	CASSPRDRVYNEQFF
TRBV7-6	-	many	TRBJ2-2	TGTGCCAGCAGCTTAATCTTTCCCGGGGAGCTGTTTTTT	CASSLIFPGELFF
TRBV6-2/TRBV6-3	-	many	TRBJ2-1	TGTGCCAGCAGTCCCCTCCATGAGCAGTTCTTC	CASSPLHEQFF
TRBV24-1	TRBD1	many	TRBJ2-3	TGTGCCACCAGTGATTGGACAGGGGGCACAGATACGCAGTATTTT	CATSDWTGGTDTQYF
TRBV7-9	-	-	TRBJ1-1	TGTGCCAGCAGCCTTTTCCCCGGGAACACTGAAGCTTTCTTT	CASSLFPGNTEAFF
TRBV6-1	-	-	TRBJ1-2	TGTGCCAGCAGGACCGCAGGGTATTATGGCTACACCTTC	CASRTAGYYGYTF
TRBV10-3	TRBD2	few	TRBJ2-5	TGTGCCATCAGTGGACTAGCGGGAGGACAAGAGACCCAGTACTTC	CAISGLAGGQETQYF